These T cell receptor beta chains were read from a single sample in a study of shared clonotypes between healthy human individuals. Only in-frame clones appear in the TCRdb table, and some are missing; sequencing was by immunoSEQ multiplex PCR. The sample shows approximately 460,000 clones, about 74% of them seen only once. Sequenced material: PBMCs. These TCRs come from a woman in her forties in good health. Some clones in this sample may be carry-over from other donors' samples. Each CDR3 is given without its conserved first and last residue.

v_gene,CDR3aa
TRBV5-5,ASSPHYEQY
TRBV9,ASGVSYNEQF
TRBV6-4,ASMGLRSRFEQY
TRBV5-1,ASLYRVNTEAF
TRBV2,ASSSGREAF
TRBV4-2,ASAAGNTQY
TRBV30,AWTLTGGAGEPF
TRBV6-1,ASSEAGVGANVLT
TRBV5-1,ASSRGTSAYNEQF
TRBV7-2,ASSLHRVDTGELF
TRBV10-3,AIRARTGDSTEAF
TRBV4-1,ASSQEFAVWYEQY
TRBV12-1,ASKKRGGNQPQH
TRBV19,ASSTPGTGEETQY
TRBV29-1,SVDIGTGGSSSGANVLT
TRBV30,AWRGGSLNTEAF
TRBV27,ASSFMREGRVWAQY
TRBV2,ASSVLGVETQY
TRBV6-4,ASSGGGDYNEQF
TRBV5-4,ASSLRRPQAHEQY
TRBV18,ASSPAFTNNEQF
TRBV14,ASSQDLTGVNEQY
TRBV29-1,SVGRGPNTGELF
TRBV10-1,ASNPRPKQEYTEAF
TRBV28,ASSFRGTNEKLF
TRBV13,ASGQGAREQY
TRBV5-1,ASSSHRGWEGYQETQY
TRBV4-3,VSSQGTGGISNEQF
TRBV6-5,ASSYRASYEQY
TRBV6-5,ASSPRGYRGYT
TRBV28,ASRRLAGGYEQY
TRBV5-1,ASSPRLAGEHNEQF
TRBV5-1,ASSLMAGVKNNEQF
TRBV28,ASSLIGTVNQPQH
TRBV19,ASSPRTGWSSYEQY
TRBV2,ASRESRGMD